The sequence of this TCR beta chain was determined in a study of cytomegalovirus exposure and HLA in healthy donors. The trim removed 0 bases at V and 3 bases at J, leaving 23 bases unmatched. CDR1 LGHNA and CDR2 YSLEER come from the germline V gene. The CDR3 has 22 residues. The PCR made use of 60 Vbeta and 13 Jbeta primers. Repertoires were generated with immunoSEQ multiplex PCR, while TCRdb's copy carries only in-frame clones and drops some. Of some 140,000 clones listed, about three quarters were seen once; the top ten hold more than 0.9%. This receptor was taken from a male donor in good health and CMV-seropositive. Sequenced: PBMCs. V is TRBV4-3 and J is TRBJ1-3; 7 bases are shared with TRBD1. CDR3 sequence: CASSQEVRSGLSGTAIGNTIYF. The CDR3 nucleotides are TGCGCCAGCAGCCAAGAGGTTCGTTCGGGTCTCTCCGGGACAGCAATTGGAAACACCATATATTTT.